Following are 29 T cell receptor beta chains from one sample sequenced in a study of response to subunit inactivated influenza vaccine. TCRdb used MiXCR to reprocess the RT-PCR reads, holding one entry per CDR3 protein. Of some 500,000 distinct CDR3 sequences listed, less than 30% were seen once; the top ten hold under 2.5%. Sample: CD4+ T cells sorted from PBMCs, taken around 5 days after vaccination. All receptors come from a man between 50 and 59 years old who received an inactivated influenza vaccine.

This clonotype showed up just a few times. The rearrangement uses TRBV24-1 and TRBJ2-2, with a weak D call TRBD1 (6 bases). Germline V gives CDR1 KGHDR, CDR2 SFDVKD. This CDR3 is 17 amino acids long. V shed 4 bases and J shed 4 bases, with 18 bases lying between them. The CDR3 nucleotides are TGTGCCACCAGTGAGCACAGGGCTACGTCAGGCACCGGGGAGCTGTTTTTT. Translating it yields CATSEHRATSGTGELFF.

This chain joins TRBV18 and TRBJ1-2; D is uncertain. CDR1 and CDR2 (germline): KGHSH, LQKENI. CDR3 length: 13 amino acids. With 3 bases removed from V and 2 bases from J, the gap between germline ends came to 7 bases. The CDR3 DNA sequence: TGTGCCAGCTCACCCCCAGCGAACTATGGCTACACCTTC. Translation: CASSPPANYGYTF.

CDR3 sequence: CASSPALAGLYGYTF. The CDR3 DNA is TGTGCCAGCAGCCCAGCCCTAGCAGGCCTCTATGGCTACACCTTC. The chain links TRBV11-2 to TRBJ1-2; D is unclear. The CDR3 has 15 residues. Germline values: CDR1 SGHAT, CDR2 FQNNGV. V lost 5 bases and J 4 bases, leaving 17 bases between the germline ends.

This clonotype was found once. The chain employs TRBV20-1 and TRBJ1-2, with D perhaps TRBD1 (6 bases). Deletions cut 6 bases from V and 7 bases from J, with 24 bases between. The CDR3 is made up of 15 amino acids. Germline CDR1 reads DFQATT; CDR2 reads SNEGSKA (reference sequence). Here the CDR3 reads CSAIRDSHRASGYTF. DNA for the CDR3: TGCAGTGCCATTAGAGATTCACACAGGGCTAGTGGCTACACCTTC.

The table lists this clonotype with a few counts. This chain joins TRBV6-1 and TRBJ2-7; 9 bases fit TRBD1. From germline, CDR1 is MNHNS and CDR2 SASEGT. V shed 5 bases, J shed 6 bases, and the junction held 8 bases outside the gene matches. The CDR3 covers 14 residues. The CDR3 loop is CASSLGTGTFEQYF. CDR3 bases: TGTGCCAGCAGTCTCGGGACAGGGACTTTCGAGCAGTACTTC.

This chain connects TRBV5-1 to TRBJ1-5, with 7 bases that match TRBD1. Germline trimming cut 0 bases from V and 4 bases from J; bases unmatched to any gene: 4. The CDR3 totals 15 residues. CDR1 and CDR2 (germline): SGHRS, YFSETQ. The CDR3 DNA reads TGCGCCAGCAGCTTGGGGGGACAGAAAAATCAGCCCCAGCATTTT. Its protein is CASSLGGQKNQPQHF.

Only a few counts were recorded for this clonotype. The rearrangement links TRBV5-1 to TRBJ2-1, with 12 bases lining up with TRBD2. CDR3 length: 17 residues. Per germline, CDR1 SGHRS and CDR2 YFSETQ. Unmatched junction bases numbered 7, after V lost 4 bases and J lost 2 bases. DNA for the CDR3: TGCGCCAGCAGCGCACCACTAGCGGGGGGAACCTACAATGAGCAGTTCTTC. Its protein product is CASSAPLAGGTYNEQFF.

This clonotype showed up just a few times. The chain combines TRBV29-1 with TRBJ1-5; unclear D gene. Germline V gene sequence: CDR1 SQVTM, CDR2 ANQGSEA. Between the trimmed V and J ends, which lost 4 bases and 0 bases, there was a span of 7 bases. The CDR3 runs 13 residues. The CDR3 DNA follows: TGCAGCGTTGGGATGAATAGCAATCAGCCCCAGCATTTT. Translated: CSVGMNSNQPQHF.

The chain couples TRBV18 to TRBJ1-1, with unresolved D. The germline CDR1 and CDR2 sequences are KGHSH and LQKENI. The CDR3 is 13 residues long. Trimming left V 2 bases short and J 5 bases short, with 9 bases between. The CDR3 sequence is CASSPGEETEAFF. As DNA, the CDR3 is TGTGCCAGCTCACCAGGGGAAGAGACTGAAGCTTTCTTT.

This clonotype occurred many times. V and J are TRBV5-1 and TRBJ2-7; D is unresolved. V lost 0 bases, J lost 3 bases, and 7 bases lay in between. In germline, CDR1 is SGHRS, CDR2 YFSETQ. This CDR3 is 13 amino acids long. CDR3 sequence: CASSLADGYEQYF. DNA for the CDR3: TGCGCCAGCAGCTTGGCGGACGGCTACGAGCAGTACTTC. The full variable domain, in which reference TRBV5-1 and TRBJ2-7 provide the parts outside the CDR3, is KAGVTQTPRYLIKTRGQQVTLSCSPISGHRSVSWYQQTPGQGLQFLFEYFSETQRNKGNFPGRFSGRQFSNSRSEMNVSTLELGDSALYLCASSLADGYEQYFGPGTRLTVT.

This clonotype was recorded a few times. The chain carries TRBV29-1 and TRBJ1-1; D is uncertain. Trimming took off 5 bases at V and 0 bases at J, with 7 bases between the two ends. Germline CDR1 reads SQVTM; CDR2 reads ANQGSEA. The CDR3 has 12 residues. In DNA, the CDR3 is TGCAGCGTTAGCCAGTTGAACACTGAAGCTTTCTTT. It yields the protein CSVSQLNTEAFF.

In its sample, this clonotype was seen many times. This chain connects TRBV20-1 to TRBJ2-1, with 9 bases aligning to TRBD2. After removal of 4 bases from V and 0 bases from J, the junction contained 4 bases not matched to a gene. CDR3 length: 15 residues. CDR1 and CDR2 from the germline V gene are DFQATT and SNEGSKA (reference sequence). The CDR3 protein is CSAKAGGSSYNEQFF. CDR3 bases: TGCAGTGCTAAGGCGGGGGGGAGCTCCTACAATGAGCAGTTCTTC.

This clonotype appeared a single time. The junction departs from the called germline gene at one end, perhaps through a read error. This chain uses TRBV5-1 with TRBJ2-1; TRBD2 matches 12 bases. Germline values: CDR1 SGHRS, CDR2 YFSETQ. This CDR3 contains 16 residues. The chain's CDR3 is CASSSTSGSSHNEQFF. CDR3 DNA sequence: TGCGCCAGCAGCTCGACTAGCGGGAGCTCCCACAATGAGCAGTTCTTC.

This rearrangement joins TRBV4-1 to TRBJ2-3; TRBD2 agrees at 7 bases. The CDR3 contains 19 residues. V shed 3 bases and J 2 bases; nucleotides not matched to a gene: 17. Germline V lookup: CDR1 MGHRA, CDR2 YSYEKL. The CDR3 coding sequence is TGCGCCAGCAGCCATGAACTGGGAGGAGGGCGGGGGACCACAGATACGCAGTATTTT. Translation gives CASSHELGGGRGTTDTQYF.

The CDR3 here is CASKWGGGTEAFF. CDR3 bases: TGTGCCAGCAAGTGGGGAGGGGGCACTGAAGCTTTCTTT. The genes are TRBV28 and TRBJ1-1; possible D gene TRBD1, 6 bases. V was pared by 7 bases and J by 4 bases, with 13 bases between. Germline CDR1 is MDHEN and CDR2 is SYDVKM. This CDR3 comprises 13 residues.

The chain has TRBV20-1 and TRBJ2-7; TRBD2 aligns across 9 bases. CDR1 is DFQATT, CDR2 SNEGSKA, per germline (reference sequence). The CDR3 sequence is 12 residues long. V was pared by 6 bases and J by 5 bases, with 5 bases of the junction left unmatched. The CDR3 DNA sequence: TGCAGTGCACCCGCGGGAGGGGACGAGCAGTACTTC. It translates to CSAPAGGDEQYF.

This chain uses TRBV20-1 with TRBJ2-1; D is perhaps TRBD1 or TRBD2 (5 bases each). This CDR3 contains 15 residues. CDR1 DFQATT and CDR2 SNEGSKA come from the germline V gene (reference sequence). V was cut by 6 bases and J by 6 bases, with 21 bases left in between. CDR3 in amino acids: CSATLGPARGNEQFF. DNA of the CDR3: TGCAGTGCAACACTGGGACCGGCCCGGGGCAATGAGCAGTTCTTC.

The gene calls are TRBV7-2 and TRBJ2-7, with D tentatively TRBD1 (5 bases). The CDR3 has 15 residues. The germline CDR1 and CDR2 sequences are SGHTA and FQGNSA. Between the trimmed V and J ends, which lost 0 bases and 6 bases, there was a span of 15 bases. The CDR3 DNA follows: TGTGCCAGCAGCTTAGCTGGCAGGGTCGAAGGCGAGCAGTACTTC. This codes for CASSLAGRVEGEQYF.

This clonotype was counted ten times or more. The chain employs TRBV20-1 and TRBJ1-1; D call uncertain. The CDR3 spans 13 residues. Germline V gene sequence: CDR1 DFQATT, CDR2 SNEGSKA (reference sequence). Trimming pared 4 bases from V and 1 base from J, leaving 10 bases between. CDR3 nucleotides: TGCAGTGCTAACCGGGCCCCGAACACTGAAGCTTTCTTT. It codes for CSANRAPNTEAFF.

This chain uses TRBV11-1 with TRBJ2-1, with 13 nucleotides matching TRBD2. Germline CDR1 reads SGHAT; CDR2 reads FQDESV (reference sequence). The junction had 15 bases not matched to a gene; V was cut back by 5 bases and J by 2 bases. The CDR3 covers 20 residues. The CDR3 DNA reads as TGTGCCAGCAGCCCGTGGCCGGGACTAGCGGGAAGAAACACCTACAATGAGCAGTTCTTC. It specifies CASSPWPGLAGRNTYNEQFF.

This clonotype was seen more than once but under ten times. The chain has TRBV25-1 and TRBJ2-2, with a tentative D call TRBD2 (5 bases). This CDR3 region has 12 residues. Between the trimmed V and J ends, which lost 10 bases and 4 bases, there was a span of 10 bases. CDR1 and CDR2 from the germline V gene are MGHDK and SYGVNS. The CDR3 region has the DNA TGTGCCAAAGCGGTTTTCACCGGGGAGCTGTTTTTT. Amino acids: CAKAVFTGELFF.

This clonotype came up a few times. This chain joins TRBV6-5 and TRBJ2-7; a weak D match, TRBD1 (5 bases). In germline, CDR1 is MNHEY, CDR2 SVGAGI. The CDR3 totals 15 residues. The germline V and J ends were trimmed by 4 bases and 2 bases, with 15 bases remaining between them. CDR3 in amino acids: CASSSNHRSPYEQYF. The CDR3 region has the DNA TGTGCCAGCAGTTCTAATCACAGGTCCCCCTACGAGCAGTACTTC.

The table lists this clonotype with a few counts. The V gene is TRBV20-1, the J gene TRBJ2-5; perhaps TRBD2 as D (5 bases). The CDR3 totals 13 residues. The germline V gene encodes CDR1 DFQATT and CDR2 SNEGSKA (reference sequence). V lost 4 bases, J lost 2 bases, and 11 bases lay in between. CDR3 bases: TGCAGTGCTAAGGGTTCGGGACAAGAGACCCAGTACTTC. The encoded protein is CSAKGSGQETQYF.

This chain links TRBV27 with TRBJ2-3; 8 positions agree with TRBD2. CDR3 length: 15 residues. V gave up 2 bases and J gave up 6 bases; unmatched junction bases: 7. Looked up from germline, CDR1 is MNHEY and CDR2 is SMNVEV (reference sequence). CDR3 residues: CASSLNGGAFDTQYF. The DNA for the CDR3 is TGTGCCAGCAGTTTAAACGGGGGGGCTTTCGATACGCAGTATTTT.

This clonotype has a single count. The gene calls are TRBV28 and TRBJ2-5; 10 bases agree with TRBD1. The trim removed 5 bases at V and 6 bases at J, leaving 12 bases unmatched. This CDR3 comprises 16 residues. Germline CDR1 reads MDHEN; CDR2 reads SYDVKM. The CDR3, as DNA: TGTGCCAGCAGTCCCGCCCGGACAGGGGGTTGGAAGACCCAGTACTTC. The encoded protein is CASSPARTGGWKTQYF.

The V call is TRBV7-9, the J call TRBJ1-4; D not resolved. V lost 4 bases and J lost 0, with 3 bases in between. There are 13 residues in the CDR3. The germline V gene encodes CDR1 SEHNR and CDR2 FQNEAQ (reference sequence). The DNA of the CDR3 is TGTGCCAGCAGCTACGCAACTAATGAAAAACTGTTTTTT. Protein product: CASSYATNEKLFF. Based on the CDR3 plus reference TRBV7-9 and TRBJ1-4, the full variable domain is DTGVSQNPRHKITKRGQNVTFRCDPISEHNRLYWYRQTLGQGPEFLTYFQNEAQLEKSRLLSDRFSAERPKGSFSTLEIQRTEQGDSAMYLCASSYATNEKLFFGSGTQLSVL.

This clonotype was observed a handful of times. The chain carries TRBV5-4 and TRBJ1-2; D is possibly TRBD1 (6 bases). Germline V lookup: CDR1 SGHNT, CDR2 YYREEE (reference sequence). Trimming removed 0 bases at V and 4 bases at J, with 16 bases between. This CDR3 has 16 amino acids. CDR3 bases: TGTGCCAGCAGCTTGGGTTTCGGACAGCCCCCCTATGGCTACACCTTC. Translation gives CASSLGFGQPPYGYTF.

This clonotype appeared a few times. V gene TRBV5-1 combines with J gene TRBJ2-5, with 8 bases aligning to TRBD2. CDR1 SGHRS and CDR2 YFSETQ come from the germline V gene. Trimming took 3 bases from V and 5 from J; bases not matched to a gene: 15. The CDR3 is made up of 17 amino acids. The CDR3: CASSSGTSYLVRETQYF. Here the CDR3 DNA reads TGCGCCAGCAGCTCCGGGACTAGTTATTTAGTCAGGGAGACCCAGTACTTC.

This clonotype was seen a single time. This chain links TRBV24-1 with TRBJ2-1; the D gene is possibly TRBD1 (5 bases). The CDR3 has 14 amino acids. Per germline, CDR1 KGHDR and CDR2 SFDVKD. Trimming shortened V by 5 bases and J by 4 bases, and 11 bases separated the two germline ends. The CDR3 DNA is TGTGCCACCAGTGGCGCAGGGTTATACAATGAGCAGTTCTTC. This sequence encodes CATSGAGLYNEQFF.